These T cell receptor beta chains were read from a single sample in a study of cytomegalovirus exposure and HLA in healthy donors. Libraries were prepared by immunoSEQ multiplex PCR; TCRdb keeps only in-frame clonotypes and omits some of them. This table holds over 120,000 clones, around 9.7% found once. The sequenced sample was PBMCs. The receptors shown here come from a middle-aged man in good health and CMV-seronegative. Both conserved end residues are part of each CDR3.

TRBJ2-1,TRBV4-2,CASSQVSARANEQFF
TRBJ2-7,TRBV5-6,CASSLGRFAYEQYF
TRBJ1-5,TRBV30,CAWKDRGWNQPQHF
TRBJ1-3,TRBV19,CASQGRPSSSGNTIYF
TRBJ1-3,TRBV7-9,CASSFHRGRGNTIYF
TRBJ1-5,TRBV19,CASSMLANSNQPQHF
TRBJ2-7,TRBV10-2,CASSEPTGESYEQYF
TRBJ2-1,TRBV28,CASSLYRAGGHGQFF
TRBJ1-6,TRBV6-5,CASGRGGAESPLHF
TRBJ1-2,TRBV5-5,CASSLSAGAYGYTF
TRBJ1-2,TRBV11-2,CASSATTGAGAGYTF
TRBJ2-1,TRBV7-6,CASSLASSGGASNEQFF
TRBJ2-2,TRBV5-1,CASCLTGGENTGELFF
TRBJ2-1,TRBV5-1,CASSRGGERNEQFF
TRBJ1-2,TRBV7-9,CASSVGTGGYYGYTF
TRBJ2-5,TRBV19,CASSMGSRSQETQYF
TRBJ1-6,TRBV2,CASSGRGSDSPLHF
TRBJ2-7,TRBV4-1,CASSQDGGTSYEQYF
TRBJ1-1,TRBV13,CASSRGWNTEAFF
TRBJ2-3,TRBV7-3,CASSPTSGTDTQYF
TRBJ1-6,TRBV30,CAWEGQGPSPLHF
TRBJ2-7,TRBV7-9,CASSLAPTESSYEQYF
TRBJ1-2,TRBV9,CASSVETGGGYTF
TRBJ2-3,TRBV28,CASSGTSGRAGGGTQYF
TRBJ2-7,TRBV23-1,CASSRHRPYEQYF
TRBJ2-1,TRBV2,CASIETSVFF
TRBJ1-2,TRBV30,CAWKHRGYGYTF
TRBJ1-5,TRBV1,CTSSQGPGTGAYQPQHF
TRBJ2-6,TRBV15,CATSRDLPASGQGAGGANVLTF
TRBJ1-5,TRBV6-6,CASTPSGQYQPQHF
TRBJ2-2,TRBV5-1,CASGVGDSRTGELFF
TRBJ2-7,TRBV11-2,CASSSLAGGDEQYF
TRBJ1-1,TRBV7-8,CASSPNTNTEAFF
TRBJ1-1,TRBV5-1,CASSLLGGTNTEAFF
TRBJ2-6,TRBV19,CASGTSRIGANVLTF
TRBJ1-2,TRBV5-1,CASSLAGNYGYTF
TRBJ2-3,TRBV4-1,CASSQNMDTQYF
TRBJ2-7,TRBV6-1,CATRKEGTYEQYF
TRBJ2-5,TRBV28,CASSLSQVFPQETQYF
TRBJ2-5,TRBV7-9,CASSPPTGFGPRETQYF
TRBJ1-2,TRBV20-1,CSATGNYGYTF
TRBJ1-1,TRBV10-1,CASSVDRVGTEAFF
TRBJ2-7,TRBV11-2,CASSSGTSGAIPYEQYF
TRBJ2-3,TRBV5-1,CASSLGLAADTQYF
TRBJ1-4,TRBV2,CASSARQPLEKLFF
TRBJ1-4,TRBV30,CAWSVQSGTNEKLFF
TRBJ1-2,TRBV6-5,CASRGGSYPYGYTF
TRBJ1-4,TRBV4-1,CASSVWTVATNEKLFF
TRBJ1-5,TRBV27,CASSRFPGQAYSNQPQHF
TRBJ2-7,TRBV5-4,CASSLKGPYEQYF
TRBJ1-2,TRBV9,CASSGRDIYYGYTF
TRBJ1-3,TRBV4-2,CASSQAAGNTIYF
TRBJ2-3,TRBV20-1,CRLADTDTQYF